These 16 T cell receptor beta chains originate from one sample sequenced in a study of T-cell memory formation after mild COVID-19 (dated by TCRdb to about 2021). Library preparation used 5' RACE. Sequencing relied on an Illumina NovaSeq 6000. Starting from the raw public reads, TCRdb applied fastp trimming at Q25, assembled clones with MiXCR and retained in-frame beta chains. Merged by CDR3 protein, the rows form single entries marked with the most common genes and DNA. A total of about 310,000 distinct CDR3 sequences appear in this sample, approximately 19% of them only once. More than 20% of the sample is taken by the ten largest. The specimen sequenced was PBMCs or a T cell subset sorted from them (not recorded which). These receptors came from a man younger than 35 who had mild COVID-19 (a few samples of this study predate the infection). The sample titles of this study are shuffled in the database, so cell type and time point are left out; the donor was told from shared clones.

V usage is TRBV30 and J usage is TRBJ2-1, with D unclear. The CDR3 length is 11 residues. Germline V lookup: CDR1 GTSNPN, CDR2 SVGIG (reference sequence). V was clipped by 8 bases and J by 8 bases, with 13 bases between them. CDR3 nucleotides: TGTGCCGCCTCCTGGGTGGATGAGCAGTTCTTC. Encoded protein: CAASWVDEQFF.

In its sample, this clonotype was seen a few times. CDR3 protein: CASSLGTGIKDGYTF. In DNA form, the CDR3 reads TGTGCCAGCAGCTTAGGGACAGGGATAAAGGATGGCTACACCTTC. The chain has TRBV7-9 and TRBJ1-2; TRBD1 agrees at 8 bases. Germline CDR1 and CDR2: SEHNR and FQNEAQ (reference sequence). V shed 1 base, J shed 6 bases, and the junction held 7 bases outside the gene matches. The CDR3 covers 15 residues.

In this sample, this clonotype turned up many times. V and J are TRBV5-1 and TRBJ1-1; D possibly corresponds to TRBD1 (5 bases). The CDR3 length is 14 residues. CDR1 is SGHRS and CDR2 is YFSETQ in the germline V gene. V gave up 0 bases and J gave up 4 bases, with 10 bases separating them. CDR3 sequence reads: CASSLAPGTTEAFF. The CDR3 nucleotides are TGCGCCAGCAGCTTGGCCCCAGGGACCACTGAAGCTTTCTTT.

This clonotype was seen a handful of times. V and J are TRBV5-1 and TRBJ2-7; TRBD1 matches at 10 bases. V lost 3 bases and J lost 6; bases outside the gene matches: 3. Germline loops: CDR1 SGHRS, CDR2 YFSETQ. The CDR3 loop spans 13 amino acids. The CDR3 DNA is TGCGCCAGCAGCTATGGACAGGGGGGCGAGCAGTACGTC. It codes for CASSYGQGGEQYV.

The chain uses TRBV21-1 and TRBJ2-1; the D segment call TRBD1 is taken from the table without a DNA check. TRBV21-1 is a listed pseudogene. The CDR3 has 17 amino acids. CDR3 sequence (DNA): TGTGCCAGCAGCAAAGCGCAAAGCCCCATCCTGCAAGATGAGCAGTTCTTC. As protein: CASSKAQSPILQDEQFF.

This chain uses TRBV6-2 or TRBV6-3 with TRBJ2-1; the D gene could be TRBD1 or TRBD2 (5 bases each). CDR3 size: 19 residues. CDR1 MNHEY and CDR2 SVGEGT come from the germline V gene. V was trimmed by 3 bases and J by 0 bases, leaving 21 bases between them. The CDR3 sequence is CASSYRATGALSSYNEQFF. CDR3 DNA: TGTGCCAGCAGTTATCGTGCAACCGGGGCCCTGAGCTCCTACAATGAGCAGTTCTTC.

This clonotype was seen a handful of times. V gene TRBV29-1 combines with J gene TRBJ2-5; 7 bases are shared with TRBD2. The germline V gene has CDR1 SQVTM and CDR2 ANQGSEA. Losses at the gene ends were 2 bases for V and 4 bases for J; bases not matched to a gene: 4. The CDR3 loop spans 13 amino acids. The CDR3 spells CSVEWGGGETQYF. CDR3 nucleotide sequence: TGCAGCGTTGAATGGGGGGGAGGAGAGACCCAGTACTTC. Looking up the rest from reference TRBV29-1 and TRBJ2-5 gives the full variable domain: SAVISQKPSRDICQRGTSLTIQCQVDSQVTMMFWYRQQPGQSLTLIATANQGSEATYESGFVIDKFPISRPNLTFSTLTVSNMSPEDSSIYLCSVEWGGGETQYFGPGTRLLVL.

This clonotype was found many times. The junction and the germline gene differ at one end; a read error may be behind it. The CDR3 DNA reads as TGTGCTAGCAGCTTAGGTCCGGGGGCGAGTAATGAAAAACTGTTTTTT. Its translation is CASSLGPGASNEKLFF. This rearrangement joins TRBV7-7 to TRBJ1-4, with D possibly matching TRBD1 (6 bases). CDR1 is SSHAT and CDR2 is FNYEAQ in the germline V gene (reference sequence). The CDR3 is 16 amino acids.

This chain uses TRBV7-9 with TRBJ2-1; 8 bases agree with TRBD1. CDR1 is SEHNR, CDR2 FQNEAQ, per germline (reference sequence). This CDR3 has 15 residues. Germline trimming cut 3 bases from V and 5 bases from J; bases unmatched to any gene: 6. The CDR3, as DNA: TGTGCCAGCAGCTTGACAGGGGAGGAACACAATGAGCAGTTCTTC. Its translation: CASSLTGEEHNEQFF.

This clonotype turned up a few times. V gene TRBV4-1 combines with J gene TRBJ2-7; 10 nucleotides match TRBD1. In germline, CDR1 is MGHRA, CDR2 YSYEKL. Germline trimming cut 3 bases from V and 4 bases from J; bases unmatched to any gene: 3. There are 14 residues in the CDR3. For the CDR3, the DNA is TGCGCCAGCAGCCAGGGGACAGGGGATTACGAGCAGTACTTC. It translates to CASSQGTGDYEQYF.

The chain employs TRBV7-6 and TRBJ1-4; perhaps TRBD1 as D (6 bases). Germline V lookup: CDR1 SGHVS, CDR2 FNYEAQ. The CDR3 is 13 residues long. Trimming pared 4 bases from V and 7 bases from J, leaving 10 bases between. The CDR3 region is CASSSARGEKLFF. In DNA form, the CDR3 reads TGTGCCAGCAGCTCGGCCAGGGGTGAAAAACTGTTTTTT.

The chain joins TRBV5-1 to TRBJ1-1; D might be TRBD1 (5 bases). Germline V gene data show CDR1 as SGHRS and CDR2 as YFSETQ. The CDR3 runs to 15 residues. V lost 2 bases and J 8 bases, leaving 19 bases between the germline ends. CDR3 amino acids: CASSLTGTPRGEAFF. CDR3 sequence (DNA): TGCGCCAGCAGCTTAACCGGGACCCCTCGAGGAGAAGCTTTCTTT.

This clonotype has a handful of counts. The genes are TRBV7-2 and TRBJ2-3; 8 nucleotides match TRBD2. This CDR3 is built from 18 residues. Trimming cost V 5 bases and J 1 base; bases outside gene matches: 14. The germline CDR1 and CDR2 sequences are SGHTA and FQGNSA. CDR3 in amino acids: CASSITVIAGTGTDTQYF. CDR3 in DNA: TGTGCCAGCAGCATCACCGTTATAGCGGGGACGGGCACAGATACGCAGTATTTT.

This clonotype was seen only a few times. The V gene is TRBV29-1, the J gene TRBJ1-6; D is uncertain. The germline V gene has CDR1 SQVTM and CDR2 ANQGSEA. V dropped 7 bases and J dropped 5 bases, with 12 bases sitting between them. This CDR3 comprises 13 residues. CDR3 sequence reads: CSARRGDNSPLHF. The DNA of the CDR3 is TGCAGCGCCCGGAGAGGAGATAATTCACCCCTCCACTTT.

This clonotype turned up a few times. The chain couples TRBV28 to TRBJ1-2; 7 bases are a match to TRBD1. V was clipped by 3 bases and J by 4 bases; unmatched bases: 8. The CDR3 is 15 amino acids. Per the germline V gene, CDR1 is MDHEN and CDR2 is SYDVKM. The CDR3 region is CASSFAGTVVYGYTF. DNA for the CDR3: TGTGCCAGCAGTTTCGCCGGGACAGTCGTCTATGGCTACACCTTC.

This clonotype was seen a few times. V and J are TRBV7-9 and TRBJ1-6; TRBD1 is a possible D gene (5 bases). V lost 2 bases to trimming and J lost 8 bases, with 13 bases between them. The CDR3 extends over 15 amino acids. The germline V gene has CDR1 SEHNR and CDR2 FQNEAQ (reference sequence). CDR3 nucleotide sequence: TGTGCCAGCAGCTTAAGGGACGGGGCGGATTCACCCCTCCACTTT. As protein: CASSLRDGADSPLHF.